Described below is a single T cell receptor (beta chain) sequence and its context. The data were obtained in a study of T cell changes during pregnancy in multiple sclerosis. The CDR3 loop spans 13 amino acids. V lost 0 bases to trimming and J lost 8 bases; unmatched junction nucleotides: 3. Germline loops: CDR1 MNHEY, CDR2 SMNVEV (reference sequence). TCRdb's copy holds only in-frame clones and misses some; the assay was immunoSEQ multiplex PCR. The table lists tens of thousands of clones, nearly 95% of them singletons. The receptor was derived from a female donor with multiple sclerosis, enrolled in a pregnancy study. The sample was peripheral blood, taken in the second trimester of pregnancy. The rearrangement joins TRBV27 to TRBJ1-1; 7 nucleotides line up with TRBD1. CDR3 bases: TGTGCCAGCAGTTTATCGACAGGGACGGAAGCTTTCTTT. Translated, it gives CASSLSTGTEAFF.